This TCR beta chain was sequenced in a study of cytomegalovirus exposure and HLA in healthy donors. The CDR3 is 13 residues long. V was clipped by 6 bases and J by 5 bases; unmatched bases: 3. The germline CDR1 and CDR2 sequences are MNHEY and SVGAGI. PCR was performed using 60 Vbeta and 13 Jbeta primers. Produced via immunoSEQ multiplex PCR; TCRdb's table is partial and in-frame only. The table lists around 120,000 clones, less than 85% of them singletons. These donors, healthy bone marrow donors, were studied. Remarks on this clone: Antigen: not known.

Study-level points and caveats: An observed cluster of highly shared sequence variants was recorded as a likely sequencing artifact. There were a few CMV-associated chains whose specificity for CMV antigens was confirmed in vitro.

The V gene is TRBV6-5, the J gene TRBJ2-3; 9 nucleotides match TRBD2. Input material: PBMCs. The receptor comes from a man aged 25-40 years in good health and CMV-seronegative. CDR3 amino acids: CASRELAGDTQYF. In nucleotides, the CDR3 is TGTGCCAGCAGGGAACTAGCGGGAGATACGCAGTATTTT.